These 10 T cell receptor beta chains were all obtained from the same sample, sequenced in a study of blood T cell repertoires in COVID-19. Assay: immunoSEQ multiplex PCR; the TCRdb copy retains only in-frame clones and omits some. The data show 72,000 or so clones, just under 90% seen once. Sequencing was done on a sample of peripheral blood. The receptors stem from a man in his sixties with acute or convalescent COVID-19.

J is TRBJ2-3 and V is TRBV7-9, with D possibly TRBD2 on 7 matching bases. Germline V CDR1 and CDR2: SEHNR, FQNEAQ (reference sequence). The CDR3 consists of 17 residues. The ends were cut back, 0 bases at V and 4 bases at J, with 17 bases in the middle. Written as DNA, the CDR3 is TGTGCCAGCAGCTTAGCGGGGGGGGGCTCCCCCCCAGATACGCAGTATTTT. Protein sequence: CASSLAGGGSPPDTQYF.

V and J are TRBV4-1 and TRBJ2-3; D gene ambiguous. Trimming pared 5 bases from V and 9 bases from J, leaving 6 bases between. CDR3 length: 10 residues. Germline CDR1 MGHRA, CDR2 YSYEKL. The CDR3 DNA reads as TGCGCCAGCAGCGGGCCCACGCAGTATTTT. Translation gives CASSGPTQYF.

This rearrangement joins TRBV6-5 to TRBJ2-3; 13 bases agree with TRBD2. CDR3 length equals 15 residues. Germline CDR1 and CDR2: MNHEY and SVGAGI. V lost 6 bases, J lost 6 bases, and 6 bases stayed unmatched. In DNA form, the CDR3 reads TGTGCCAGCAGCGCCGGGACTAGCGGGGCTGATACGCAGTATTTT. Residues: CASSAGTSGADTQYF.

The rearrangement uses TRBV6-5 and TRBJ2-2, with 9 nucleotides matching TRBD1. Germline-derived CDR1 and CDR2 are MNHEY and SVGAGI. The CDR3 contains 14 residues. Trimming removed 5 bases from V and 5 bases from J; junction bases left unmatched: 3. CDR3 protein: CASSRTGETGELFF. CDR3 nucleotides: TGTGCCAGCAGTAGGACAGGGGAAACCGGGGAGCTGTTTTTT.

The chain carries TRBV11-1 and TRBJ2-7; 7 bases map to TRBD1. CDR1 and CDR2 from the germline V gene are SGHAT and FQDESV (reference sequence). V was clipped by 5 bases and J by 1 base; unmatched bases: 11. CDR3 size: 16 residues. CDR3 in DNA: TGTGCCAGCAGCAGTGTTACAGGGGACAGATCCTACGAGCAGTACTTC. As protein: CASSSVTGDRSYEQYF.

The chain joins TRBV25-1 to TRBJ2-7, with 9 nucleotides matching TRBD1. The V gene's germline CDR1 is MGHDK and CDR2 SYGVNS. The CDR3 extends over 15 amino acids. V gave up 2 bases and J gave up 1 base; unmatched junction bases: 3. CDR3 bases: TGTGCCAGCAGTGAACCGGGACAGGGATCCTACGAGCAGTACTTC. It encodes CASSEPGQGSYEQYF.

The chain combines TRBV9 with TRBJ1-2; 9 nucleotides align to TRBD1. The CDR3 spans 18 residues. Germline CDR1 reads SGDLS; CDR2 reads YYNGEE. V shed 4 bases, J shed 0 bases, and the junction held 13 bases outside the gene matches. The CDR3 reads CASSFRTGAPLANYGYTF. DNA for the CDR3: TGTGCCAGCAGCTTCCGGACAGGGGCCCCGTTAGCTAACTATGGCTACACCTTC. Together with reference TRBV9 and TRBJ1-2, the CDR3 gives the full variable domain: DSGVTQTPKHLITATGQRVTLRCSPRSGDLSVYWYQQSLDQGLQFLIQYYNGEERAKGNILERFSAQQFPDLHSELNLSSLELGDSALYFCASSFRTGAPLANYGYTFGSGTRLTVV.

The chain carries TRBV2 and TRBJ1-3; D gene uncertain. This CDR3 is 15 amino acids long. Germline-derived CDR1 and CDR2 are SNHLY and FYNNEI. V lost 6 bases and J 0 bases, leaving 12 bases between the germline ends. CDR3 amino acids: CASRGERSSGNTIYF. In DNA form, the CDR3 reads TGTGCCAGCAGGGGAGAACGAAGCTCTGGAAACACCATATATTTT.

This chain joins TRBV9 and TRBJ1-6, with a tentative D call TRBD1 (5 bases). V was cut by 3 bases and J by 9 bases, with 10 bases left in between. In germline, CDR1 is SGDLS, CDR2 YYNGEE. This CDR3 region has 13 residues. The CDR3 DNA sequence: TGTGCCAGCAGCGAGGGGAGGGTTTCACCCCTCCACTTT. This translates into CASSEGRVSPLHF.

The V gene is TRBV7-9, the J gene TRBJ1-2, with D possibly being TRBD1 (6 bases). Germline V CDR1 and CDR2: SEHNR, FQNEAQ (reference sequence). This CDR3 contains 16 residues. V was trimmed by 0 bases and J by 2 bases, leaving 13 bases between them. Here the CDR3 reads CASSLAGTGLNYGYTF. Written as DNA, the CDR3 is TGTGCCAGCAGCTTAGCGGGAACAGGGTTAAACTATGGCTACACCTTC.